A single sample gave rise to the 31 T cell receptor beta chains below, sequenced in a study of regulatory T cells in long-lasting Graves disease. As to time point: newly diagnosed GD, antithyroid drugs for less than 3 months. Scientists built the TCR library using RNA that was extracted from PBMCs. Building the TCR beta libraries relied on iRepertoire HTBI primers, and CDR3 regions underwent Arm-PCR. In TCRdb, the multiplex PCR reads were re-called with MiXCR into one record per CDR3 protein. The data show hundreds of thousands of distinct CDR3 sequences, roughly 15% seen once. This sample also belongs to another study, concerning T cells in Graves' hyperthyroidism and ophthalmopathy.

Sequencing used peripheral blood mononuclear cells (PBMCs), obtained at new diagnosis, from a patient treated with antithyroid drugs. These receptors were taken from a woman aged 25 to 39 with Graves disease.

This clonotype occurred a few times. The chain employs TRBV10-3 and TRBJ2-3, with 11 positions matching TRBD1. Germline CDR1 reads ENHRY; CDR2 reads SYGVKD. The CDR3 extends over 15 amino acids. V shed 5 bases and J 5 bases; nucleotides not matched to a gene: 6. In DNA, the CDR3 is TGTGCCATCAGTATGGACAGGGGGCGTATAGATACGCAGTATTTT. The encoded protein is CAISMDRGRIDTQYF.

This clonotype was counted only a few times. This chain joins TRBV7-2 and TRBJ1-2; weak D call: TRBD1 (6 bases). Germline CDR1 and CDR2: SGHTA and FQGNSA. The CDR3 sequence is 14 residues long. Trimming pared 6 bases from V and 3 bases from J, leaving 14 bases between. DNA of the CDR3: TGTGCCAGCAGATCTGGACAGACTTACTATGGCTACACCTTC. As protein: CASRSGQTYYGYTF.

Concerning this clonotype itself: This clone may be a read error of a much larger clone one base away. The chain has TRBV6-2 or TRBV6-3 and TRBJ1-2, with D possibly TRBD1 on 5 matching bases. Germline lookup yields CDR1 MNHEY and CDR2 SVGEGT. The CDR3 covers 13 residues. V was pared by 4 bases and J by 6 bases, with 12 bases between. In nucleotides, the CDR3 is TGTGCCAGCAGTTTGGGGGGTTGGGATGGCTACACCTTC. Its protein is CASSLGGWDGYTF.

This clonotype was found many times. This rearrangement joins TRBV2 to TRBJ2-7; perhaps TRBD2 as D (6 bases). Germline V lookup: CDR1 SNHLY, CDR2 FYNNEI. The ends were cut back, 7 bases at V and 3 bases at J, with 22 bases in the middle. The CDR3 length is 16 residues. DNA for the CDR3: TGTGCCAGCATCGGACGCCTTAATAGCGGCCGCTACGAGCAGTACTTC. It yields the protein CASIGRLNSGRYEQYF.

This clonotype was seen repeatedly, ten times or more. The CDR3 is CASSWAGGGNQPQHF. CDR3 sequence (DNA): TGTGCCAGCAGTTGGGCCGGTGGCGGAAATCAGCCCCAGCATTTT. The rearrangement joins TRBV6-2 or TRBV6-3 to TRBJ1-5; D not certain. This CDR3 contains 15 residues. Trimming stripped 4 bases from V and 4 bases from J, with 14 bases between. Germline V gene lookup returns CDR1 MNHEY and CDR2 SVGEGT.

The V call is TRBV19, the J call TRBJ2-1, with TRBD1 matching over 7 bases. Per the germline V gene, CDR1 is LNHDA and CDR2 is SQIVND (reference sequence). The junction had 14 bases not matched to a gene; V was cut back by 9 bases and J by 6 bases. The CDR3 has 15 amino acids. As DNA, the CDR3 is TGTGCCAGCAGGGGGTGGTGGACTTTGCCCAATGAGCAGTTCTTC. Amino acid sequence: CASRGWWTLPNEQFF.

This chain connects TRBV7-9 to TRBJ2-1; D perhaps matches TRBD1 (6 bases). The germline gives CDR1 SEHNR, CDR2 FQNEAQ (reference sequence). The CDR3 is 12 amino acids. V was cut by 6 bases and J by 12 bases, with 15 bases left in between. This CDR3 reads CASRRTGFGQFF. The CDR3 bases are TGTGCCAGCAGACGTACAGGGTTCGGGCAGTTCTTC.

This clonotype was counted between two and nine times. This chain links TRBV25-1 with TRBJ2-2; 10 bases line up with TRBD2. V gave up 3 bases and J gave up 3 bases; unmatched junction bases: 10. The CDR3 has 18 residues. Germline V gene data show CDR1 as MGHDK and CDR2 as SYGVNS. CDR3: CASSDLLLAGADTGELFF. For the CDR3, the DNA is TGTGCCAGCAGTGACCTTCTTCTAGCGGGGGCGGACACCGGGGAGCTGTTTTTT.

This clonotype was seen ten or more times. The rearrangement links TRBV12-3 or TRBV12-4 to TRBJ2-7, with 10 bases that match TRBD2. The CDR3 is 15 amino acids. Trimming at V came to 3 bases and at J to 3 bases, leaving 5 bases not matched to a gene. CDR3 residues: CASSFSASGSYEQYF. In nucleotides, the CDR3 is TGTGCCAGCAGTTTCTCGGCTAGCGGGAGCTACGAGCAGTACTTC.

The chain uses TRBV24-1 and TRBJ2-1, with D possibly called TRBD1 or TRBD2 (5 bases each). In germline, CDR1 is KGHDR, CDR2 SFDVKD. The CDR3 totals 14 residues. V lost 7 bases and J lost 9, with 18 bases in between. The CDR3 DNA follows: TGTGCCACCAGCCATCGGACTGGGGCAACTGAGCAGTTCTTC. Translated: CATSHRTGATEQFF.

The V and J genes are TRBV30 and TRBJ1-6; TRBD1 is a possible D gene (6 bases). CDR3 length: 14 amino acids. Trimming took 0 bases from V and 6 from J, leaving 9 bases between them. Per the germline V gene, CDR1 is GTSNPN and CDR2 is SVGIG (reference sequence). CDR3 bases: TGTGCCTGGAGTGTTTGGGACATTAATTCACCCCTCCACTTT. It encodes CAWSVWDINSPLHF.

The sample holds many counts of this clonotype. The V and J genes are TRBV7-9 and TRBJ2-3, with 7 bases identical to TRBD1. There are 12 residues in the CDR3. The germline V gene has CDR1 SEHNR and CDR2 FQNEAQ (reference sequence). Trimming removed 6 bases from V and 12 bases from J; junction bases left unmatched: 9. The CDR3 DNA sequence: TGTGCCAGCAGTCAAGGACAGGCTACACAGTATTTT. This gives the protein CASSQGQATQYF.

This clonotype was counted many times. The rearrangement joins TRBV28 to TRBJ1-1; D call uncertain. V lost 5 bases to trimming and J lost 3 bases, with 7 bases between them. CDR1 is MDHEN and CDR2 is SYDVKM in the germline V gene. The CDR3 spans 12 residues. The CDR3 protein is CASSAVDTEAFF. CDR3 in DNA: TGTGCCAGCAGTGCCGTTGACACTGAAGCTTTCTTT.

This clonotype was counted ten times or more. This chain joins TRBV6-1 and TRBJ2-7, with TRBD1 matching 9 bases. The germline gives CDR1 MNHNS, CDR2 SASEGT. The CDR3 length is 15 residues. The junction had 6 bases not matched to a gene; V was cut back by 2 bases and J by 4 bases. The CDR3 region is CASSEPGTGNYEQYF. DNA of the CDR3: TGTGCCAGCAGTGAACCCGGGACAGGGAATTACGAGCAGTACTTC.

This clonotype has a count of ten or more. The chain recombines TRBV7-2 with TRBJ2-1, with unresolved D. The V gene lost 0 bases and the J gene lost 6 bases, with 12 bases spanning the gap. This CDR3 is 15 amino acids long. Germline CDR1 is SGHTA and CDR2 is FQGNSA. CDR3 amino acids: CASSLAWDASNEQFF. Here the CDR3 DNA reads TGTGCCAGCAGCTTAGCGTGGGATGCCAGCAATGAGCAGTTCTTC. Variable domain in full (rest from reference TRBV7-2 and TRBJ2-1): GAGVSQSPSNKVTEKGKDVELRCDPISGHTALYWYRQSLGQGLEFLIYFQGNSAPDKSGLPSDRFSAERTGGSVSTLTIQRTQQEDSAVYLCASSLAWDASNEQFFGPGTRLTVL.

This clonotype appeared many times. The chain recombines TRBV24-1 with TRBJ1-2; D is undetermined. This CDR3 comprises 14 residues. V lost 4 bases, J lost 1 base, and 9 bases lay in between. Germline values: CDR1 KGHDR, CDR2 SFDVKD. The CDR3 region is CATSDLQLNYGYTF. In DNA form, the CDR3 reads TGTGCCACCAGTGACCTACAGCTTAACTATGGCTACACCTTC.

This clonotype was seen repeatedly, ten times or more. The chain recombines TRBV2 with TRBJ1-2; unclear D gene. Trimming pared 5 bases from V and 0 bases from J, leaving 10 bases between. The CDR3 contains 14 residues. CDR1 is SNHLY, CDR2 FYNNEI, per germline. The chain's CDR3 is CASSNTRANYGYTF. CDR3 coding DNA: TGTGCCAGCAGTAATACAAGAGCTAACTATGGCTACACCTTC.

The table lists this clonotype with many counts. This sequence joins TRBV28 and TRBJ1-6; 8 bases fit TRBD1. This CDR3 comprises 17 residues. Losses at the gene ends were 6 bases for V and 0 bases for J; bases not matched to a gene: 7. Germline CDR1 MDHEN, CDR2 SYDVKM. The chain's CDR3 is CASSPGGLGSYNSPLHF. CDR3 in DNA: TGTGCCAGCAGCCCAGGGGGCCTGGGCTCCTATAATTCACCCCTCCACTTT. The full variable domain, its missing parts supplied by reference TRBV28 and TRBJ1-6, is DVKVTQSSRYLVKRTGEKVFLECVQDMDHENMFWYRQDPGLGLRLIYFSYDVKMKEKGDIPEGYSVSREKKERFSLILESASTNQTSMYLCASSPGGLGSYNSPLHFGNGTRLTVT.

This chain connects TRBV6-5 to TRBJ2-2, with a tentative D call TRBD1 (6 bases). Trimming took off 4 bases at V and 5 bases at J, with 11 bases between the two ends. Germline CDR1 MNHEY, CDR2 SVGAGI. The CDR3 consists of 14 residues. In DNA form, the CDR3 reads TGTGCCAGCAGTTCACAGGGATCGACCGGGGAGCTGTTTTTT. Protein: CASSSQGSTGELFF.

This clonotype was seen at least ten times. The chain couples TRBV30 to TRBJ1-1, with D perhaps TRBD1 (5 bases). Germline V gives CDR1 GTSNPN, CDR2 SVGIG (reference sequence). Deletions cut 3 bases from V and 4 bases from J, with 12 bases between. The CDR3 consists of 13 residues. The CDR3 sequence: CAWSDYRTTEAFF. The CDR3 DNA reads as TGTGCCTGGAGCGATTACAGGACCACTGAAGCTTTCTTT. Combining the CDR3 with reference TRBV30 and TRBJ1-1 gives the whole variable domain SQTIHQWPATLVQPVGSPLSLECTVEGTSNPNLYWYRQAAGRGLQLLFYSVGIGQISSEVPQNLSASRPQDRQFILSSKKLLLSDSGFYLCAWSDYRTTEAFFGQGTRLTVV.

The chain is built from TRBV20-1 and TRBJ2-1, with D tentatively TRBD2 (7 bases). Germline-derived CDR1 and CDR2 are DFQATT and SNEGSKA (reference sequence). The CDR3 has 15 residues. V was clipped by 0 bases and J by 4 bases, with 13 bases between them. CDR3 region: CSARDGGAGYNEQFF. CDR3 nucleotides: TGCAGTGCTAGAGATGGGGGGGCAGGATACAATGAGCAGTTCTTC.

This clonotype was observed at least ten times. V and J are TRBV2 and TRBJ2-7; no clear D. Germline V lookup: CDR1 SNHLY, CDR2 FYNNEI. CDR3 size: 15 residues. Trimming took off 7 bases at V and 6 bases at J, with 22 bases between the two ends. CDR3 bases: TGTGCCAGCATGATGATTGGCCAAACCCCATCCGAGCAGTACTTC. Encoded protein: CASMMIGQTPSEQYF.

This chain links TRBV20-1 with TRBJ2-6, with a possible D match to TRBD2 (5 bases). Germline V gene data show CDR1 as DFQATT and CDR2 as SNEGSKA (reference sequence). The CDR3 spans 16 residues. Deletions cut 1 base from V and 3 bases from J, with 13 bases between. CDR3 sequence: CSARAPGIGGANVLTF. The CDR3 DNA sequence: TGCAGTGCTAGAGCCCCGGGAATAGGTGGGGCCAACGTCCTGACTTTC.

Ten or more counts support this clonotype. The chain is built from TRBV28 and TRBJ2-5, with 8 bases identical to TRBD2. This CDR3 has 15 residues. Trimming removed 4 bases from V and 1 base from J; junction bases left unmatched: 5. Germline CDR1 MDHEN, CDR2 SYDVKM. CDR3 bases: TGTGCCAGCAGTTCCCGGGGGGGGGCCCAAGAGACCCAGTACTTC. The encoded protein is CASSSRGGAQETQYF.

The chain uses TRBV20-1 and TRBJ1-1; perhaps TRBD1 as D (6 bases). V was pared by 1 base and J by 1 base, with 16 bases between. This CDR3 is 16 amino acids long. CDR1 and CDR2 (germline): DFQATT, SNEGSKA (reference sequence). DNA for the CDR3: TGCAGTGCTAGAGTAGGAGGGGGGGCGAGGAACACTGAAGCTTTCTTT. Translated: CSARVGGGARNTEAFF.

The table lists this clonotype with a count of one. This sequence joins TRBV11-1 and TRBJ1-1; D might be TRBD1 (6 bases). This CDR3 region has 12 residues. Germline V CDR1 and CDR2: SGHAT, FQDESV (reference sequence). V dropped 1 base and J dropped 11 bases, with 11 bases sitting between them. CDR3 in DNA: TGTGCCAGCAGCTTAGGTGGGGGCGACGCTTTCTTT. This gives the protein CASSLGGGDAFF.

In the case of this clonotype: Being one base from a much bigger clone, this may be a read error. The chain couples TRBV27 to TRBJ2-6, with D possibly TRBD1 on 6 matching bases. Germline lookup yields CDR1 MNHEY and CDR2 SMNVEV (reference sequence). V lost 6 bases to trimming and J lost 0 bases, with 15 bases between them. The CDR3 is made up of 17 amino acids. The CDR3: CASSRNRVLSGANVLTF. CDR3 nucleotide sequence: TGTGCCAGCAGCAGGAACAGGGTTCTCTCTGGGGCCAACGTCCTGACTTTC.

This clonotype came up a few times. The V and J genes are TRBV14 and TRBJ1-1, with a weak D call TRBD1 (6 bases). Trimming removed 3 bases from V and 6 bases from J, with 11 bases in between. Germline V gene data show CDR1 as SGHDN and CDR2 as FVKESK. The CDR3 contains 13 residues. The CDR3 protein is CASSQGGASEAFF. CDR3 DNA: TGTGCCAGCAGCCAGGGGGGGGCTTCTGAAGCTTTCTTT.

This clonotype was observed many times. The CDR3 bases are TGTGCCAGCAGCCCATGGACCTACGAGCAGTACTTC. Its protein is CASSPWTYEQYF. The chain combines TRBV5-5 with TRBJ2-7; D remains ambiguous. Germline loops: CDR1 SGHKS, CDR2 YYEKEE (reference sequence). The CDR3 is made up of 12 amino acids. With 4 bases removed from V and 2 bases from J, the gap between germline ends came to 7 bases.

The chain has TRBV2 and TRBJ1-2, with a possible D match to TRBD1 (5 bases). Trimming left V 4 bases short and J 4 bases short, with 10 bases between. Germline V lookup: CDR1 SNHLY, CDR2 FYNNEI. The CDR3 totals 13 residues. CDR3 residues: CASSGTRSYGYTF. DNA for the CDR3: TGTGCCAGCAGTGGGACACGGAGCTATGGCTACACCTTC. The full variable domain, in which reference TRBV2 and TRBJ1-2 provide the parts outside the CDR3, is EPEVTQTPSHQVTQMGQEVILRCVPISNHLYFYWYRQILGQKVEFLVSFYNNEISEKSEIFDDQFSVERPDGSNFTLKIRSTKLEDSAMYFCASSGTRSYGYTFGSGTRLTVV.

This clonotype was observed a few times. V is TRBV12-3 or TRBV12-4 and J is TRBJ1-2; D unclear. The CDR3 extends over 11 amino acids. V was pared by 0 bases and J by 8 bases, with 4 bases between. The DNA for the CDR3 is TGTGCCAGCAGTTTAGCACGAGGCTACACCTTC. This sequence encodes CASSLARGYTF.